The text below deals with one T cell receptor beta chain. These data are taken from a study of technical replicates of blood from four donors. The CDR3 loop spans 12 amino acids. Trimming pared 0 bases from V and 6 bases from J, leaving 7 bases between. CDR1 GTSNPN and CDR2 SVGIG come from the germline V gene (reference sequence). The method was immunoSEQ multiplex PCR; TCRdb's version includes in-frame clones alone and lacks a portion of them. The sample lists some 98,000 clones, roughly 95% occurring once. The chain couples TRBV30 to TRBJ2-3; D not resolved. This clonotype was obtained from a human donor in good health. Sequencing was performed on T cells isolated from PBMCs. CDR3: CAWSVVPDTQYF. For the CDR3, the DNA is TGTGCCTGGAGTGTCGTCCCGGATACGCAGTATTTT. Full variable domain (missing parts from reference TRBV30 and TRBJ2-3): SQTIHQWPATLVQPVGSPLSLECTVEGTSNPNLYWYRQAAGRGLQLLFYSVGIGQISSEVPQNLSASRPQDRQFILSSKKLLLSDSGFYLCAWSVVPDTQYFGPGTRLTVL.